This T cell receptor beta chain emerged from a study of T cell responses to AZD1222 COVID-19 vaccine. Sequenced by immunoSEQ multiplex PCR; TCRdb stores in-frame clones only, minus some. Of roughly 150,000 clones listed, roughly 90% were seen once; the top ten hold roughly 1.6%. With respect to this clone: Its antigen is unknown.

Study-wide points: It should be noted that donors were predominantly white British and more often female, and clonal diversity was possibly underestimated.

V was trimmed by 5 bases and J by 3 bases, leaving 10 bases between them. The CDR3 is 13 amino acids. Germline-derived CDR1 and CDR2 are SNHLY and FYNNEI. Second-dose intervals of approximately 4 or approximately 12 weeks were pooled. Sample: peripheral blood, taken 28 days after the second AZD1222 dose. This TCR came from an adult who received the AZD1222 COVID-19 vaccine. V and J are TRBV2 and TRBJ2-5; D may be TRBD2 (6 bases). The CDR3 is CASSTGRKETQYF. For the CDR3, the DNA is TGTGCCAGCAGTACCGGGAGAAAAGAGACCCAGTACTTC.